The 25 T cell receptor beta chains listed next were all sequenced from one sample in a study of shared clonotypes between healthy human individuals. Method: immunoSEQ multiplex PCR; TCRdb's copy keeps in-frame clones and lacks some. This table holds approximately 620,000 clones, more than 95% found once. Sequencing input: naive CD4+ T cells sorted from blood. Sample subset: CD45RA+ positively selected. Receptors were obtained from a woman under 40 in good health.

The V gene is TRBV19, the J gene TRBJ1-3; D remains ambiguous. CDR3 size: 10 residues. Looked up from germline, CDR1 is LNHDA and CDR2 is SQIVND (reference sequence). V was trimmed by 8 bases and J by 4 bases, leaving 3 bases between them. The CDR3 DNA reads TGTGCCAGTTTCGGAAACACCATATATTTT. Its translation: CASFGNTIYF.

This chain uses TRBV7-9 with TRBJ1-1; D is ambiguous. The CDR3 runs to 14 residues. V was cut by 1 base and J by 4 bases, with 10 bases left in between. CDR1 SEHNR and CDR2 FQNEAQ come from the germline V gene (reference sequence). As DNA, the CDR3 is TGTGCCAGCAGCTTAGAAGGAGGGTTCACTGAAGCTTTCTTT. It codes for CASSLEGGFTEAFF.

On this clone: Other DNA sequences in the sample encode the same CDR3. The CDR3 nucleotides are TGTGCCAGCAGTTCACTAGGGGAGACCCAGTACTTC. Protein sequence: CASSSLGETQYF. J is TRBJ2-5 and V is TRBV28; D might be TRBD2 (5 bases). Trimming stripped 4 bases from V and 5 bases from J, with 8 bases between. The V gene's germline CDR1 is MDHEN and CDR2 SYDVKM. The CDR3 consists of 12 residues.

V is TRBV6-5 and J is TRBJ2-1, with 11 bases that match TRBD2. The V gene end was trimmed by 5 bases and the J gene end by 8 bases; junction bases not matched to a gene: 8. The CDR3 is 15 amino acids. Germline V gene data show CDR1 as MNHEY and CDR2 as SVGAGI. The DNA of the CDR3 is TGTGCCAGCAGTCATACTAGCGGGAGATCCCATGAGCAGTTCTTC. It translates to CASSHTSGRSHEQFF.

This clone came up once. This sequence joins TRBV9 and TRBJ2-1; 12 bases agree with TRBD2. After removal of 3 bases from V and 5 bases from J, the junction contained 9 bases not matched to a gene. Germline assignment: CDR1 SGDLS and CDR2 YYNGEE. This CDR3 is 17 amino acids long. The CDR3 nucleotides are TGTGCCAGCAGCGCAACCTTAGGACTAGCGGGACACAATGAGCAGTTCTTC. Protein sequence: CASSATLGLAGHNEQFF.

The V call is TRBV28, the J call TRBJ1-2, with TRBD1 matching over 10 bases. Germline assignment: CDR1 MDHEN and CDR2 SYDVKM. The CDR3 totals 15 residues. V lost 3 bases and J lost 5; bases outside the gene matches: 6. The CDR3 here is CASSLGQGIGYGYTF. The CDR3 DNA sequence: TGTGCCAGCAGTTTGGGACAGGGGATAGGGTATGGCTACACCTTC.

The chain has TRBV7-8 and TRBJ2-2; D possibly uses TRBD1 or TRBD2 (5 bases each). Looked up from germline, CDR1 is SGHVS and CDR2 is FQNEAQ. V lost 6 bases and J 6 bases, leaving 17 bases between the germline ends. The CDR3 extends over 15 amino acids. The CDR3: CASRDPGRPAGELFF. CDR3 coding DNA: TGTGCCAGCAGAGACCCGGGACGCCCGGCCGGGGAGCTGTTTTTT.

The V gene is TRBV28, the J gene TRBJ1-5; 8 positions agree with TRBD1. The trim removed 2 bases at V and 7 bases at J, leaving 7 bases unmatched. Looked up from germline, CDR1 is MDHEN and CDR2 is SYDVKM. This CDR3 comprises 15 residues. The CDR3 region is CASSLAGTGIQPQHF. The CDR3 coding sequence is TGTGCCAGCAGTTTAGCTGGGACAGGCATCCAGCCCCAGCATTTT.

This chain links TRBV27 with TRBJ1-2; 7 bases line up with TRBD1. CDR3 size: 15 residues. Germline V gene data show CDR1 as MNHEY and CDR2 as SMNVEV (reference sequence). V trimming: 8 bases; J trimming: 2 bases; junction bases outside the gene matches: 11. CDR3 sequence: CASLLRTGVNYGYTF. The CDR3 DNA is TGTGCCAGCCTCTTGCGAACAGGGGTAAACTATGGCTACACCTTC.

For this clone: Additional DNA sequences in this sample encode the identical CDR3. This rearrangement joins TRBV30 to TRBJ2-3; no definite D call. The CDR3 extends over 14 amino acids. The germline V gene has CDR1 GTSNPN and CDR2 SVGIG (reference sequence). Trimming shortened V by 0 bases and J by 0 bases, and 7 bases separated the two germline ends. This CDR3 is CAWSVDGSTDTQYF. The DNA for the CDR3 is TGTGCCTGGAGTGTGGACGGTAGCACAGATACGCAGTATTTT.

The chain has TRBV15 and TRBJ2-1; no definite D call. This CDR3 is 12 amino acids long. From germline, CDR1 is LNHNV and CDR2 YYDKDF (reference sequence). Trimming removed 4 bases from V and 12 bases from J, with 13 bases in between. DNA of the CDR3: TGTGCCACCAGCATGAGACCAGGTCGGCAGTTCTTC. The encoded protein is CATSMRPGRQFF.

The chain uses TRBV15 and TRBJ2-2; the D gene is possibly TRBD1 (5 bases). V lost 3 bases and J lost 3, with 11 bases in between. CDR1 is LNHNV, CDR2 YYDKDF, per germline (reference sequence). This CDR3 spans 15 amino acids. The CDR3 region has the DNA TGTGCCACCAGCAGGACAGACACCTACACCGGGGAGCTGTTTTTT. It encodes CATSRTDTYTGELFF.

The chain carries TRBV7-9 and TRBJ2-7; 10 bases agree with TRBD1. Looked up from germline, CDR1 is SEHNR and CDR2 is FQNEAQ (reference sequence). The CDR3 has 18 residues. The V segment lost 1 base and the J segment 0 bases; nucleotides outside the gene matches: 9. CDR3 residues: CASSLGGRGQGNSYEQYF. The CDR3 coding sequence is TGTGCCAGCAGCTTAGGGGGCCGGGGACAGGGGAACTCCTACGAGCAGTACTTC.

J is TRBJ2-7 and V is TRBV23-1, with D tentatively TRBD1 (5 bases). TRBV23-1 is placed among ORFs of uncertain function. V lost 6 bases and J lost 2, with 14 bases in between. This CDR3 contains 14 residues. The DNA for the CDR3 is TGCGCCAGCAGACCCAATCAGGGCCCCTACGAGCAGTACTTC. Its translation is CASRPNQGPYEQYF.

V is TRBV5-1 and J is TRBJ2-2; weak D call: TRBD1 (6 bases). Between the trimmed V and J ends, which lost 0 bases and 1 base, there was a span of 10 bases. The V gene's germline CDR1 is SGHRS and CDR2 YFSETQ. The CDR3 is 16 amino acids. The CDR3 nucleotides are TGCGCCAGCAGCTTGGCAATGGGACAGAACACCGGGGAGCTGTTTTTT. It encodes CASSLAMGQNTGELFF. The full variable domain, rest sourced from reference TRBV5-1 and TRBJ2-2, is KAGVTQTPRYLIKTRGQQVTLSCSPISGHRSVSWYQQTPGQGLQFLFEYFSETQRNKGNFPGRFSGRQFSNSRSEMNVSTLELGDSALYLCASSLAMGQNTGELFFGEGSRLTVL.

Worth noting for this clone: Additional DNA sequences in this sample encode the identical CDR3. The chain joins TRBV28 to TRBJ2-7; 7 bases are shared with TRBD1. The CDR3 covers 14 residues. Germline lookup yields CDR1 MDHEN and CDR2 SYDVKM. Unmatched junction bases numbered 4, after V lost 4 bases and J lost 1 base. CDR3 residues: CASSSGDSSYEQYF. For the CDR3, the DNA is TGTGCCAGCAGTTCCGGGGACAGTTCCTACGAGCAGTACTTC.

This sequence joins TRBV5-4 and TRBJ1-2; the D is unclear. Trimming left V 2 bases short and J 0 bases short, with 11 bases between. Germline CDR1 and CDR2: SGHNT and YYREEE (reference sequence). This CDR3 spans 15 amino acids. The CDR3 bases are TGTGCCAGCAGCTTTGGTGTCAAAACTAACTATGGCTACACCTTC. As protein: CASSFGVKTNYGYTF. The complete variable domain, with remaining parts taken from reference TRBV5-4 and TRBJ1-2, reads ETGVTQSPTHLIKTRGQQVTLRCSSQSGHNTVSWYQQALGQGPQFIFQYYREEENGRGNFPPRFSGLQFPNYSSELNVNALELDDSALYLCASSFGVKTNYGYTFGSGTRLTVV.

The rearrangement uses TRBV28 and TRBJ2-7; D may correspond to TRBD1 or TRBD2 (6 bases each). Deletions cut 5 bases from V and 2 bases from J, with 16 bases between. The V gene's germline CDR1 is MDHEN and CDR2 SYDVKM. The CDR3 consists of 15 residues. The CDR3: CASSPQGRGTYEQYF. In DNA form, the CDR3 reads TGTGCCAGCAGTCCCCAGGGGCGCGGGACCTACGAGCAGTACTTC.

The CDR3 loop is CASSFSLDYEQYF. The CDR3 region has the DNA TGTGCCAGCAGCTTTTCCCTGGATTACGAGCAGTACTTC. The chain combines TRBV7-9 with TRBJ2-7; D ambiguous. The CDR3 length is 13 residues. Germline V gene sequence: CDR1 SEHNR, CDR2 FQNEAQ (reference sequence). V lost 3 bases to trimming and J lost 4 bases, with 10 bases between them.

Here the CDR3 DNA reads TGTGCCAGTAAGGGCCCCAAGAACACTGAAGCTTTCTTT. Protein: CASKGPKNTEAFF. This chain connects TRBV19 to TRBJ1-1; D uncertain. CDR1 is LNHDA and CDR2 is SQIVND in the germline V gene (reference sequence). CDR3 size: 13 residues. Trimming took off 7 bases at V and 1 base at J, with 10 bases between the two ends.

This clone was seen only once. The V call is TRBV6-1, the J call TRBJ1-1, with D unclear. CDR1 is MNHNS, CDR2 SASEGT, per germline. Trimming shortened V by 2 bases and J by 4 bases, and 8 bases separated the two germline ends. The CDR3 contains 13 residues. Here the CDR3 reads CASSETSVTEAFF. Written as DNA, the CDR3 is TGTGCCAGCAGTGAAACCTCTGTCACTGAAGCTTTCTTT.

The CDR3 DNA sequence: TGTGCCAGCAGTTCCCCGCCCGGGACACCCTCCCCTTCCTACGAGCAGTACTTC. Residues: CASSSPPGTPSPSYEQYF. J is TRBJ2-7 and V is TRBV28; possibly TRBD1 for D (6 bases). V lost 4 bases and J 1 base, leaving 23 bases between the germline ends. The CDR3 is made up of 18 amino acids. Germline loops: CDR1 MDHEN, CDR2 SYDVKM. Full variable domain (missing parts from reference TRBV28 and TRBJ2-7): DVKVTQSSRYLVKRTGEKVFLECVQDMDHENMFWYRQDPGLGLRLIYFSYDVKMKEKGDIPEGYSVSREKKERFSLILESASTNQTSMYLCASSSPPGTPSPSYEQYFGPGTRLTVT.

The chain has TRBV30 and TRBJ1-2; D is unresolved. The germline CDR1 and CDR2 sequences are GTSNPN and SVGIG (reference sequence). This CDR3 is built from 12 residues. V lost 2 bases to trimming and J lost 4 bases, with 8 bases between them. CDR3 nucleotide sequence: TGTGCCTGGAGTTGGGGTGTCTATGGCTACACCTTC. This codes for CAWSWGVYGYTF. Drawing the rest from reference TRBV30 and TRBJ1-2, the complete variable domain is SQTIHQWPATLVQPVGSPLSLECTVEGTSNPNLYWYRQAAGRGLQLLFYSVGIGQISSEVPQNLSASRPQDRQFILSSKKLLLSDSGFYLCAWSWGVYGYTFGSGTRLTVV.

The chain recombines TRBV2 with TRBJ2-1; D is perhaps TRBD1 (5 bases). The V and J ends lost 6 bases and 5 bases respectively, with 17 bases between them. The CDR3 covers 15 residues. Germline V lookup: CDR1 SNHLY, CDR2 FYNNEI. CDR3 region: CASRGRQGLHNEQFF. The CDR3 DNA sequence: TGTGCCAGCAGGGGGCGGCAGGGTCTCCACAATGAGCAGTTCTTC.

The CDR3 DNA follows: TGCGCCAGCAGCCAGAGCACGACGGAACTCGAAAAACTGTTTTTT. Translating it yields CASSQSTTELEKLFF. This chain links TRBV4-1 with TRBJ1-4; D unresolved. This CDR3 spans 15 amino acids. Looked up from germline, CDR1 is MGHRA and CDR2 is YSYEKL. The V gene lost 3 bases and the J gene lost 8 bases, with 16 bases spanning the gap.